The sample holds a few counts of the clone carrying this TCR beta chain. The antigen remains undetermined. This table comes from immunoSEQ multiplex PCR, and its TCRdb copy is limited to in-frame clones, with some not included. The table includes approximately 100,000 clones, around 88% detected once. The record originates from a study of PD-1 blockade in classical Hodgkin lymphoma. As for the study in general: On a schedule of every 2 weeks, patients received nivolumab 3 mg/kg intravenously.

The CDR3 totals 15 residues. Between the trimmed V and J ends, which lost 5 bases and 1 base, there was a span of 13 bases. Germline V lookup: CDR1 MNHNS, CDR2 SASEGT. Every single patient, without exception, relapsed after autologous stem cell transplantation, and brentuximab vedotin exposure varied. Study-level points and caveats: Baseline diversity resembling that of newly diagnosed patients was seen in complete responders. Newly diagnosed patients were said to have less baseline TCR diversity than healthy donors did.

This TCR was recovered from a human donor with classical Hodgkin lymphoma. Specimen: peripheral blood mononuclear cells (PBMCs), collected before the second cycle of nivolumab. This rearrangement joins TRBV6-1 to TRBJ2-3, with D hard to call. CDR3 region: CASSPTASRTDTQYF. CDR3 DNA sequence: TGTGCCAGCAGTCCTACAGCGTCTCGCACAGATACGCAGTATTTT.